The clone carrying this T cell receptor beta chain came up a few times. What it binds is unknown. Assay used: immunoSEQ multiplex PCR; TCRdb lists only in-frame clones, some missing. The sample includes tens of thousands of clones, 85% to 95% seen only once; the top ten take about 0.94%. The time point: peripheral blood 6 weeks after treatment start. The sample comes from a study of PD-L1 blockade in urothelial cancer. Study information: At some point between 2014 and 2016 therapy began: atezolizumab 1,200 mg intravenously every 3 weeks. Enrolled patients had been treated previously with 0 to 3 chemotherapy regimens.

Germline V gene data show CDR1 as MDHEN and CDR2 as SYDVKM. V dropped 5 bases and J dropped 3; count of bases not matched to a gene: 6. The CDR3 has 15 amino acids. Whole-study results and caveats: The study found that durable-benefit patients expanded tumor-associated blood clones more at 3 weeks.

This chain connects TRBV28 to TRBJ1-5; 8 bases map to TRBD1. The sequencing used PBMCs, collected around atezolizumab (anti-PD-L1) treatment. The origin of this receptor is a woman aged 80 or over with urothelial cancer. As DNA, the CDR3 is TGTGCCAGCAGTAACGACAGGGGAAACAATCAGCCCCAGCATTTT. Translated, it gives CASSNDRGNNQPQHF.